This T cell receptor (beta chain) was documented in a study of blood T cell repertoires in COVID-19. The germline V gene has CDR1 ENHRY and CDR2 SYGVKD. The V and J ends lost 6 bases and 6 bases respectively, with 8 bases between them. The CDR3 is 11 amino acids. Assay used: immunoSEQ multiplex PCR; TCRdb lists only in-frame clones, some missing. The sample includes a few hundred thousand clones, about 85% seen only once; the top ten take 5% to 8%. The sequenced sample was PBMCs or T cells enriched from blood (not recorded which). This TCR derives from a woman between 45 and 65 years old who had been exposed to COVID-19. V gene TRBV10-3 combines with J gene TRBJ1-2, with no clear D. The CDR3 coding sequence is TGTGCCATCAGAAAAAGCGATGGCTACACCTTC. It codes for CAIRKSDGYTF.